This TCR beta chain was found in a study of cytomegalovirus exposure and HLA in healthy donors. This clone was seen only once. Antigen: not known. Study-wide results and caveats: It was reported in a later analysis that an Asian-associated ancestry cluster showed fewer N-insertions than the 666-donor mean. Owing to their indistinguishability, certain V segments, notably TRBV6-2 and TRBV6-3, were excluded. Earlier analysis yielded a pattern in which most TCR beta V segments were productive about 90% or about 30% of the time.

In germline, CDR1 is SGHDT, CDR2 YYEEEE. The CDR3 has 13 amino acids. The trim removed 4 bases at V and 8 bases at J, leaving 5 bases unmatched. 60 Vbeta and 13 Jbeta primers were used in PCR. Sequencing used immunoSEQ multiplex PCR; TCRdb keeps in-frame clones, though not all of them. The sample yields some 85,000 clones, around 85% seen once. This receptor was obtained from a woman aged 50 to 60 in good health and CMV-seronegative. Sequencing input: PBMCs. The J gene is TRBJ1-2, the V gene TRBV5-6; 10 bases agree with TRBD1. As DNA, the CDR3 is TGTGCCAGCAGCCCTGGGACAGGGGACGGCTACACCTTC. Protein product: CASSPGTGDGYTF. The variable domain in full, with the rest retrieved from reference TRBV5-6 and TRBJ1-2, is DAGVTQSPTHLIKTRGQQVTLRCSPKSGHDTVSWYQQALGQGPQFIFQYYEEEERQRGNFPDRFSGHQFPNYSSELNVNALLLGDSALYLCASSPGTGDGYTFGSGTRLTVV.